This record covers a single T cell receptor (beta chain). What it binds is unknown. Sample time point: patch test 1, 2 weeks after DPC sensitization. Treatment reported: therapeutic diphenylcyclopropenone sensitization with weekly scalp DPC. Original processing methods: Samples contained a median of roughly 99,000 TCRs, with a range of 23,224 to 690,600. TCRdb called the RACE reads again in MiXCR, with one record for every CDR3 protein. TCRdb's processing, not the authors' own work, is the source of the V and J calls. The table has some 350,000 distinct CDR3 sequences, around 6.9% seen once; the top ten hold 8.4%. Germline V CDR1 and CDR2: SNHLY, FYNNEI. The CDR3 consists of 15 residues. V gave up 6 bases and J gave up 2 bases, with 16 bases separating them. These data are taken from a study of human T cells and chemical hapten exposure. Findings and limits, study-wide: Patch test score rose with PT1 expanded TCR count, significant at thresholds 8, 16 and 32, not 4.

The specimen comprised whole blood, sampled in connection with sensitization to the hapten diphenylcyclopropenone (DPC). The TCR originated in a woman between 18 and 29 years old with alopecia areata. Some clones in this sample may be carry-over from other donors' samples. V usage is TRBV2 and J usage is TRBJ1-1; the D gene is possibly TRBD1 (5 bases). CDR3 amino acids: CASSQEGIGNTEAFF. CDR3 DNA: TGTGCCAGCAGCCAGGAGGGGATTGGAAACACTGAAGCTTTCTTT.